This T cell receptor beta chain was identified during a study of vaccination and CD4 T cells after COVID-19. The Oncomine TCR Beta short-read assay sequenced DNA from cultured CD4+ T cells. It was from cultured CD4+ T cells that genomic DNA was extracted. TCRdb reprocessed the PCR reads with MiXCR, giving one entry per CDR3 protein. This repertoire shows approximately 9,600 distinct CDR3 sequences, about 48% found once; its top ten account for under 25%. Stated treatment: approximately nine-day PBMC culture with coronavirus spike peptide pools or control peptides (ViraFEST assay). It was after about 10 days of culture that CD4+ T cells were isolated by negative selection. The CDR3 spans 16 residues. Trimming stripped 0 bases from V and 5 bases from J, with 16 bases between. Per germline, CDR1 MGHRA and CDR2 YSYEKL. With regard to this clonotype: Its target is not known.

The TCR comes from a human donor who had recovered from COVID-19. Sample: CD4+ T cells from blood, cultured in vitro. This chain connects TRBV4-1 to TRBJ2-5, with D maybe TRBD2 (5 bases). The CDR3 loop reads CASSQEGRTRGETQYF. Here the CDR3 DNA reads TGCGCCAGCAGCCAAGAAGGGCGAACCCGAGGGGAGACCCAGTACTTC.